What follows are 7 T cell receptor beta chains derived from one specimen sequenced in a study of T cell repertoires in cytomegalovirus infection. From the reads, TCRdb called clonotypes with MiXCR, one entry per CDR3 protein. The sample yields roughly 920,000 distinct CDR3 sequences, 25% to 40% seen once. These TCRs' antigens remain unknown. Sequences were derived from cultured CD8+ T cells from PBMCs, sampled from culture after CMV antigen stimulation. The origin of the receptors is a human donor in good health (CMV status not recorded). Some clones in this sample may be carry-over from other donors' samples.

Ten or more counts support this clonotype. DNA of the CDR3: TGTGCCAGCAGCCTAATCGGGACAGATACGCAGTATTTT. The encoded protein is CASSLIGTDTQYF. V gene TRBV27 combines with J gene TRBJ2-3, with D hard to call. Germline CDR1 MNHEY, CDR2 SMNVEV (reference sequence). This CDR3 has 13 residues. V lost 6 bases to trimming and J lost 3 bases, with 10 bases between them.

This clonotype was observed many times. The gene calls are TRBV6-1 and TRBJ2-1; D is undetermined. This CDR3 has 14 amino acids. Trimming removed 6 bases at V and 0 bases at J, with 9 bases between. Germline loops: CDR1 MNHNS, CDR2 SASEGT. The CDR3 nucleotides are TGTGCCAGCAGGAGCTCCCGCTCCTACAATGAGCAGTTCTTC. Residues: CASRSSRSYNEQFF.

This clonotype was counted many times. The chain uses TRBV7-9 and TRBJ2-1, with D maybe TRBD2 (5 bases). Germline lookup yields CDR1 SEHNR and CDR2 FQNEAQ (reference sequence). There are 18 residues in the CDR3. V lost 2 bases and J 0 bases, leaving 17 bases between the germline ends. CDR3 residues: CASSLYPPIGGSYNEQFF. The CDR3, as DNA: TGTGCCAGCAGCTTATATCCCCCAATCGGAGGCTCCTACAATGAGCAGTTCTTC.

This clonotype was found a few times. CDR3 sequence (DNA): TGTGCCAGCAATCCCCCGGGGGGGGGAAACAATGAGCAGTTCTTC. Protein product: CASNPPGGGNNEQFF. The V and J genes are TRBV12-3 or TRBV12-4 and TRBJ2-1; 8 bases agree with TRBD2. V shed 7 bases, J shed 5 bases, and the junction held 10 bases outside the gene matches. This CDR3 spans 15 amino acids.

This clonotype is termed medium-sized (0.01 to 0.1%). This chain connects TRBV27 to TRBJ1-3, with a tentative D call TRBD1 (5 bases). With 6 bases removed from V and 0 bases from J, the gap between germline ends came to 12 bases. Germline CDR1 and CDR2: MNHEY and SMNVEV (reference sequence). The CDR3 totals 15 residues. DNA of the CDR3: TGTGCCAGCAGCAGGGTCTACCTCTCTGGAAACACCATATATTTT. It yields the protein CASSRVYLSGNTIYF.

The chain is built from TRBV6-2 or TRBV6-3 and TRBJ2-7; 7 nucleotides agree with TRBD1. After removal of 2 bases from V and 5 bases from J, the junction contained 6 bases not matched to a gene. Germline values: CDR1 MNHEY, CDR2 SVGEGT. The CDR3 runs 14 residues. DNA for the CDR3: TGTGCCAGCAGTTACGGGCAGGGGGTCGACGAGCAGTACGTC. Protein sequence: CASSYGQGVDEQYV.

The sample holds one count of this clonotype. The gene calls are TRBV19 and TRBJ1-1; no clear D gene. V lost 6 bases and J 2 bases, leaving 10 bases between the germline ends. Germline V gives CDR1 LNHDA, CDR2 SQIVND (reference sequence). The length of the CDR3 is 13 residues. The CDR3 sequence: CASRGRLNTEAFF. The CDR3 DNA sequence: TGTGCCAGTAGAGGACGGCTAAACACTGAAGCTTTCTTT.